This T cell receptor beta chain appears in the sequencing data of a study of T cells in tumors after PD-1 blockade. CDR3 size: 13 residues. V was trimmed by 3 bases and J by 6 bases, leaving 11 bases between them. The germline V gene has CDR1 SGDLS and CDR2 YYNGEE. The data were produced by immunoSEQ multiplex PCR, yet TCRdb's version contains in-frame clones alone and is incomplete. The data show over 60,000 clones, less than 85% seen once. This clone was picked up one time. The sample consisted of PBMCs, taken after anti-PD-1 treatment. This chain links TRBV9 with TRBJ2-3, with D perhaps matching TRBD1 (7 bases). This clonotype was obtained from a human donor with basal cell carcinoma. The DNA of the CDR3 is TGTGCCAGCAGCGCTTCAGGGGGGGATACGCAGTATTTT. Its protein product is CASSASGGDTQYF.